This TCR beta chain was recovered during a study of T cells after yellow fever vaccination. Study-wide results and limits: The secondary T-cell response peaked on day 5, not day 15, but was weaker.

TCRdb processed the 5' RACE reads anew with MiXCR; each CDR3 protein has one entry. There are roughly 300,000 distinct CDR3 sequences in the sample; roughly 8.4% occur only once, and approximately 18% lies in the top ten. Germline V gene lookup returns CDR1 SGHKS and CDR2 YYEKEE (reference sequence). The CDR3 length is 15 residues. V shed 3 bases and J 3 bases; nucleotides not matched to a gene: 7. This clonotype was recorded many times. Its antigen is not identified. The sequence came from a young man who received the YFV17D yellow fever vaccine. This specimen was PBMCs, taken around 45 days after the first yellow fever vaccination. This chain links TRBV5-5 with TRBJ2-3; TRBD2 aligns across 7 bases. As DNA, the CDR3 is TGTGCCAGCAGCTCTGACCGGGAGGAGACAGATACGCAGTATTTT. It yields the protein CASSSDREETDTQYF.